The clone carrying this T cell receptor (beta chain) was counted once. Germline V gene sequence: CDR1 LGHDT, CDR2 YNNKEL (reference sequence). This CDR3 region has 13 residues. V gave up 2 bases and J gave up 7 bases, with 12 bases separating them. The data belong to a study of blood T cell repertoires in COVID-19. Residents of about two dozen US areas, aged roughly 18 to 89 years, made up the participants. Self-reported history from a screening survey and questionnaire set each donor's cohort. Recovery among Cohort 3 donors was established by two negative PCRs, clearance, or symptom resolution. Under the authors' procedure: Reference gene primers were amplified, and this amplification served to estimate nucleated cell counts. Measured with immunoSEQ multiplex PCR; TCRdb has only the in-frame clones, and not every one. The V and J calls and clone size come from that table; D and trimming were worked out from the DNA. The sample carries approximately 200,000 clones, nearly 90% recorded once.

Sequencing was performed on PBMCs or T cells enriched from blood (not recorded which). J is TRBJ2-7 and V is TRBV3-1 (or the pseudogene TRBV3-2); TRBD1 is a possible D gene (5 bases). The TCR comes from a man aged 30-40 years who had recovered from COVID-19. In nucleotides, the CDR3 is TGTGCCAGCAGCCAAATAGACCAGGGAGAGCAGTACTTC. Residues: CASSQIDQGEQYF.